What follows are 7 T cell receptor beta chains derived from one specimen sequenced in a study of T cell changes during pregnancy in multiple sclerosis (dated by TCRdb to between 2018 and 2021). The library was built by means of the immunoSEQ multiplex PCR assay. This immuneACCESS table, as held by TCRdb, lists in-frame sequences with V and J called but not all clones. Of the missing ones, under half trace to an unresolved V gene in checked studies; the others have no known cause. The sample yields 30,000 to 45,000 clones; 91% were counted once. The ten largest clones represent around 0.5% of the sample. The sequences come from CD4+ T cells from peripheral blood mononuclear cells, collected in the second trimester of pregnancy. The receptors shown here come from a female donor in good health, enrolled as a control in a pregnancy study.

This rearrangement joins TRBV7-8 to TRBJ2-4; TRBD2 matches 9 bases. V dropped 4 bases and J dropped 0; count of bases not matched to a gene: 13. The CDR3 is 19 residues long. CDR1 and CDR2 (germline): SGHVS, FQNEAQ. The CDR3 sequence is CASSSSGLAGRLAKNIQYF. The DNA for the CDR3 is TGTGCCAGCAGCTCCTCCGGCCTAGCGGGGAGATTAGCCAAAAACATTCAGTACTTC.

The V and J genes are TRBV6-1 and TRBJ2-3; TRBD1 matches at 10 bases. J gave up 6 bases and V 2 bases, and 5 bases lay outside the gene matches. The CDR3 contains 15 residues. Germline V gene lookup returns CDR1 MNHNS and CDR2 SASEGT. The CDR3 spells CASSERQGAPDTQYF. In nucleotides, the CDR3 is TGTGCCAGCAGTGAAAGACAGGGGGCTCCGGATACGCAGTATTTT.

The chain recombines TRBV7-8 with TRBJ2-7; TRBD2 aligns across 7 bases. This CDR3 comprises 16 residues. In germline, CDR1 is SGHVS, CDR2 FQNEAQ. V shed 5 bases and J 5 bases; nucleotides not matched to a gene: 15. The CDR3 here is CASSQFRTRSSHEQYF. The CDR3 region has the DNA TGTGCCAGCAGCCAATTCAGGACTAGGAGTAGCCACGAGCAGTACTTC.

The chain employs TRBV27 and TRBJ2-2; D possibly corresponds to TRBD2 (6 bases). The ends were cut back, 5 bases at V and 4 bases at J, with 14 bases in the middle. The CDR3 is 15 amino acids. Germline V lookup: CDR1 MNHEY, CDR2 SMNVEV (reference sequence). The CDR3 protein is CASSPRGGVTGELFF. The DNA of the CDR3 is TGTGCCAGCAGTCCGCGGGGCGGGGTCACCGGGGAGCTGTTTTTT.

This chain joins TRBV7-6 and TRBJ2-1; D remains ambiguous. The germline V gene has CDR1 SGHVS and CDR2 FNYEAQ. V was trimmed by 4 bases and J by 4 bases, leaving 14 bases between them. The CDR3 extends over 15 amino acids. CDR3 region: CASSSPARGYNEQFF. In DNA form, the CDR3 reads TGTGCCAGCAGCTCCCCCGCCAGAGGTTACAATGAGCAGTTCTTC.

This clone was seen only a few times. This chain joins TRBV19 and TRBJ2-1, with 16 bases that match TRBD2. Trimming at V came to 5 bases and at J to 4 bases, leaving 14 bases not matched to a gene. Germline assignment: CDR1 LNHDA and CDR2 SQIVND (reference sequence). This CDR3 is built from 20 residues. In DNA, the CDR3 is TGTGCCAGTAGTTCCGACCCGGGACTAGCGGGAGGGCGGGCATACAATGAGCAGTTCTTC. Its protein is CASSSDPGLAGGRAYNEQFF.

V and J are TRBV7-2 and TRBJ2-7; the match to TRBD2 covers 10 bases. Germline-derived CDR1 and CDR2 are SGHTA and FQGNSA. V was clipped by 5 bases and J by 7 bases; unmatched bases: 14. The CDR3 covers 16 residues. CDR3 sequence reads: CASSKNEIAGGQEQYF. DNA for the CDR3: TGTGCCAGCAGCAAAAACGAGATAGCGGGAGGTCAGGAGCAGTACTTC.